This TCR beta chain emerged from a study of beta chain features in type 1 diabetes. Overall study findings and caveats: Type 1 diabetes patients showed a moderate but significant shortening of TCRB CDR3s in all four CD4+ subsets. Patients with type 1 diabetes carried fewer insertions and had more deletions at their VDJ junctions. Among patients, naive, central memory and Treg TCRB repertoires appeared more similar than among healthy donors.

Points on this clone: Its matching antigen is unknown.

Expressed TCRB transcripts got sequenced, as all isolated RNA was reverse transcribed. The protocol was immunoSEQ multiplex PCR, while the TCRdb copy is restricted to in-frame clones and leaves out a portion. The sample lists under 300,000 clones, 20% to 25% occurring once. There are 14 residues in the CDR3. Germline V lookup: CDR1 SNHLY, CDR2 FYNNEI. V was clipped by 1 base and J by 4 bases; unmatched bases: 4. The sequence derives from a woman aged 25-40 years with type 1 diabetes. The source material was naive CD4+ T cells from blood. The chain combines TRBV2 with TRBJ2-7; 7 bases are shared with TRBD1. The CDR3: CASSEDRGVYEQYF. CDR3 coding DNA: TGTGCCAGCAGTGAAGACAGGGGAGTTTACGAGCAGTACTTC.